The 32 T cell receptor beta chains reported below all come from one sample, sequenced in a study of shared clonotypes between healthy human individuals (dated by TCRdb to 2018 to 2020). The method was the immunoSEQ multiplex PCR assay. TCRdb limited this immuneACCESS table to in-frame rearrangements with V and J called. A share of clones is missing; checked studies link under half to unresolved V genes, and the rest is unexplained. The sample table records over 1.5 million clones; 95% to 99% of these occur just once. The biggest ten clones account for around 0.47% of the sample. Specimen: naive CD4+ T cells sorted from blood. The meaning of the sample's cell subset or site label: CD45RA+ positively selected. The receptors were sampled from a man aged 30 to 39 in good health.

The genes are TRBV28 and TRBJ1-2; maybe TRBD1 (5 bases). V lost 3 bases to trimming and J lost 2 bases, with 16 bases between them. Germline CDR1 is MDHEN and CDR2 is SYDVKM. The CDR3 has 16 residues. The CDR3 DNA sequence: TGTGCCAGCAGTTTGCCCTTACCCGGGACGAACTATGGCTACACCTTC. It yields the protein CASSLPLPGTNYGYTF.

This clone was seen only once. The CDR3 nucleotides read TGTGCCAGCAGCTTGGTAGGACCGCTCACAGATACGCAGTATTTT. Translating it yields CASSLVGPLTDTQYF. The chain is built from TRBV5-4 and TRBJ2-3; D gene ambiguous. The CDR3 contains 15 residues. Trimming left V 0 bases short and J 2 bases short, with 10 bases between. Germline CDR1 is SGHNT and CDR2 is YYREEE (reference sequence). Full variable domain (missing parts from reference TRBV5-4 and TRBJ2-3): ETGVTQSPTHLIKTRGQQVTLRCSSQSGHNTVSWYQQALGQGPQFIFQYYREEENGRGNFPPRFSGLQFPNYSSELNVNALELDDSALYLCASSLVGPLTDTQYFGPGTRLTVL.

This chain links TRBV4-1 with TRBJ2-7; D may match TRBD1 or TRBD2 (8 bases each). From germline, CDR1 is MGHRA and CDR2 YSYEKL. V was shortened by 2 bases and J by 0 bases, with 20 bases between the two germline ends. The length of the CDR3 is 18 residues. CDR3 protein: CASSQYGDRTSHSYEQYF. The CDR3 DNA is TGCGCCAGCAGCCAATATGGGGACAGGACTAGCCACTCCTACGAGCAGTACTTC.

The chain joins TRBV7-2 to TRBJ2-3; D remains ambiguous. Germline CDR1 reads SGHTA; CDR2 reads FQGNSA. The CDR3 has 13 residues. Deletions cut 5 bases from V and 2 bases from J, with 8 bases between. CDR3 in DNA: TGTGCCAGCAGCACCCGAATCACAGATACGCAGTATTTT. Translated, it gives CASSTRITDTQYF.

V gene TRBV7-3 combines with J gene TRBJ1-1, with D maybe TRBD1 (5 bases). This CDR3 contains 12 residues. CDR1 is SGHTA and CDR2 is FQGTGA in the germline V gene. V dropped 0 bases and J dropped 10 bases, with 9 bases sitting between them. The CDR3 DNA is TGTGCCAGCAGCTTAACACCAGGGCCAGCTTTCTTT. Its translation: CASSLTPGPAFF.

V usage is TRBV7-9 and J usage is TRBJ2-5, with D hard to call. The germline gives CDR1 SEHNR, CDR2 FQNEAQ (reference sequence). V was pared by 5 bases and J by 13 bases, with 17 bases between. The CDR3 extends over 12 amino acids. The CDR3 sequence is CASSPAGDRRYF. Written as DNA, the CDR3 is TGTGCCAGCAGCCCCGCCGGTGACCGAAGGTACTTC.

The chain uses TRBV11-2 and TRBJ2-3; D may match TRBD1 or TRBD2 (5 bases each). This CDR3 has 13 residues. V was pared by 5 bases and J by 10 bases, with 16 bases between. Germline CDR1 and CDR2: SGHAT and FQNNGV. CDR3: CASSDGTPLPQYF. CDR3 coding DNA: TGTGCCAGCAGCGACGGGACCCCATTACCGCAGTATTTT.

The chain has TRBV7-9 and TRBJ2-7; 8 nucleotides match TRBD1. V lost 3 bases, J lost 2 bases, and 3 bases stayed unmatched. The CDR3 contains 14 residues. Germline CDR1 and CDR2: SEHNR and FQNEAQ (reference sequence). The CDR3 coding sequence is TGTGCCAGCAGCTTGGGACAGGAACCCTACGAGCAGTACTTC. Translated, it gives CASSLGQEPYEQYF.

This sequence joins TRBV7-2 and TRBJ2-3; D assignment may be TRBD1 or TRBD2 (5 bases each). Trimming took off 3 bases at V and 4 bases at J, with 20 bases between the two ends. CDR3 size: 17 residues. Germline lookup yields CDR1 SGHTA and CDR2 FQGNSA. CDR3 amino acids: CASSFWTGGARADTQYF. The CDR3 DNA follows: TGTGCCAGCAGCTTTTGGACTGGGGGAGCTCGGGCAGATACGCAGTATTTT.

V gene TRBV6-1 combines with J gene TRBJ2-1; no definite D call. The CDR3 totals 14 residues. The V and J ends lost 2 bases and 3 bases respectively, with 8 bases between them. CDR1 and CDR2 (germline): MNHNS, SASEGT. CDR3 sequence reads: CASSERVSYNEQFF. CDR3 coding DNA: TGTGCCAGCAGTGAAAGGGTTAGCTACAATGAGCAGTTCTTC.

This chain joins TRBV27 and TRBJ2-3; the match to TRBD1 covers 8 bases. V was clipped by 3 bases and J by 3 bases; unmatched bases: 2. The CDR3 loop spans 14 amino acids. Germline V lookup: CDR1 MNHEY, CDR2 SMNVEV (reference sequence). This CDR3 is CASSFQGATDTQYF. CDR3 coding DNA: TGTGCCAGCAGTTTCCAGGGGGCAACAGATACGCAGTATTTT.

This chain joins TRBV18 and TRBJ2-3; tentatively, D is TRBD2 (6 bases). Germline-derived CDR1 and CDR2 are KGHSH and LQKENI. Trimming removed 3 bases at V and 4 bases at J, with 11 bases between. This CDR3 region has 14 residues. In DNA, the CDR3 is TGTGCCAGCTCACCTCTAGCGACAGCAGATACGCAGTATTTT. Translating gives CASSPLATADTQYF.

Only one count was recorded for this clone. The genes are TRBV18 and TRBJ2-5; a possible D gene is TRBD2 (5 bases). V was trimmed by 3 bases and J by 1 base, leaving 12 bases between them. The CDR3 contains 15 residues. In germline, CDR1 is KGHSH, CDR2 LQKENI. CDR3 sequence: CASSPGVKFQETQYF. The DNA for the CDR3 is TGTGCCAGCTCACCGGGAGTGAAGTTCCAAGAGACCCAGTACTTC.

The genes are TRBV7-2 and TRBJ1-5, with TRBD1 matching 8 bases. The CDR3 contains 15 residues. Per germline, CDR1 SGHTA and CDR2 FQGNSA. V lost 5 bases, J lost 3 bases, and 6 bases stayed unmatched. Written as DNA, the CDR3 is TGTGCCAGCAGCCCTCAACAGGGGGTCAATCAGCCCCAGCATTTT. This sequence encodes CASSPQQGVNQPQHF.

This chain connects TRBV2 to TRBJ2-1, with TRBD2 as a possible D gene (6 bases). Per the germline V gene, CDR1 is SNHLY and CDR2 is FYNNEI. The CDR3 consists of 19 residues. Trimming shortened V by 9 bases and J by 3 bases, and 30 bases separated the two germline ends. The chain's CDR3 is CASLTGVRGGGLLYNEQFF. DNA of the CDR3: TGTGCCAGTCTCACGGGGGTCCGTGGAGGTGGGCTTCTCTACAATGAGCAGTTCTTC.

The chain combines TRBV15 with TRBJ2-7; no definite D call. Between the trimmed V and J ends, which lost 2 bases and 7 bases, there was a span of 9 bases. This CDR3 is built from 12 residues. In germline, CDR1 is LNHNV, CDR2 YYDKDF (reference sequence). CDR3 DNA: TGTGCCACCAGCAGACTTAAAGGGGAGCAGTACTTC. This codes for CATSRLKGEQYF.

As concerns this clone: This sample also contains other DNA sequences that code for the same CDR3. J is TRBJ2-7 and V is TRBV7-2; 12 bases fit TRBD2. The trim removed 6 bases at V and 0 bases at J, leaving 3 bases unmatched. Germline V CDR1 and CDR2: SGHTA, FQGNSA. The CDR3 consists of 15 residues. CDR3 protein: CASSLLAGGSYEQYF. The CDR3 nucleotides read TGTGCCAGCAGTTTACTAGCGGGGGGCTCCTACGAGCAGTACTTC.

The rearrangement links TRBV7-2 to TRBJ2-7; D not certain. This CDR3 spans 13 amino acids. Trimming took 7 bases from V and 2 from J, leaving 12 bases between them. The germline V gene has CDR1 SGHTA and CDR2 FQGNSA. CDR3 region: CASTAVTPYEQYF. In nucleotides, the CDR3 is TGTGCCAGCACGGCGGTCACCCCCTACGAGCAGTACTTC.

This clone came up once. This chain connects TRBV10-3 to TRBJ2-5, with 7 nucleotides matching TRBD1. The V gene end was trimmed by 6 bases and the J gene end by 2 bases; junction bases not matched to a gene: 6. There are 14 residues in the CDR3. The V gene's germline CDR1 is ENHRY and CDR2 SYGVKD. CDR3 sequence reads: CAISTNRGQETQYF. The DNA for the CDR3 is TGTGCCATCAGCACCAACAGGGGTCAAGAGACCCAGTACTTC.

This rearrangement joins TRBV5-1 to TRBJ2-7; D unclear. There are 12 residues in the CDR3. Germline V gene lookup returns CDR1 SGHRS and CDR2 YFSETQ. V dropped 0 bases and J dropped 6 bases, with 7 bases sitting between them. The CDR3 reads CASSLDSIEQYF. CDR3 sequence (DNA): TGCGCCAGCAGCTTGGACTCTATCGAGCAGTACTTC.

The chain employs TRBV20-1 and TRBJ2-1, with D perhaps matching TRBD1 or TRBD2 (5 bases each). V was pared by 1 base and J by 9 bases, with 7 bases between. This CDR3 spans 11 amino acids. Germline CDR1 is DFQATT and CDR2 is SNEGSKA (reference sequence). The CDR3 region has the DNA TGCAGTGCTAGAGGGGACGCTGAGCAGTTCTTC. It specifies CSARGDAEQFF.

The CDR3: CASSTPPWKTNEKLFF. CDR3 bases: TGTGCCAGTAGTACCCCCCCCTGGAAGACTAATGAAAAACTGTTTTTT. The chain combines TRBV19 with TRBJ1-4; no firm D call. The CDR3 is 16 amino acids. CDR1 is LNHDA, CDR2 SQIVND, per germline (reference sequence). Trimming took 4 bases from V and 2 from J, leaving 14 bases between them.

The chain combines TRBV11-1 with TRBJ2-1; TRBD2 matches at 12 bases. This CDR3 has 16 amino acids. CDR1 is SGHAT and CDR2 is FQDESV in the germline V gene (reference sequence). V gave up 5 bases and J gave up 4 bases; unmatched junction bases: 6. In nucleotides, the CDR3 is TGTGCCAGCAGCATTGCCCTAGCGGGAGGGTACAATGAGCAGTTCTTC. Protein sequence: CASSIALAGGYNEQFF.

This sequence joins TRBV5-1 and TRBJ2-7; maybe TRBD2 (6 bases). The CDR3 sequence is 15 residues long. V was shortened by 0 bases and J by 5 bases, with 15 bases between the two germline ends. The germline gives CDR1 SGHRS, CDR2 YFSETQ. The CDR3: CASSLDAGPAHEQYF. Written as DNA, the CDR3 is TGCGCCAGCAGCTTGGACGCGGGACCAGCCCACGAGCAGTACTTC.

This clone appeared a single time. The chain couples TRBV5-4 to TRBJ1-1, with D possibly matching TRBD1 (5 bases). The CDR3 is made up of 15 amino acids. V lost 4 bases to trimming and J lost 5 bases, with 18 bases between them. From germline, CDR1 is SGHNT and CDR2 YYREEE (reference sequence). The CDR3 protein is CASSREGPGGTEAFF. The CDR3 DNA reads as TGTGCCAGCAGCCGGGAGGGACCTGGGGGTACTGAAGCTTTCTTT.

This clone was observed a single time. The J gene is TRBJ1-5, the V gene TRBV2; 8 positions agree with TRBD1. CDR1 is SNHLY and CDR2 is FYNNEI in the germline V gene. This CDR3 has 14 residues. V trimming: 4 bases; J trimming: 7 bases; junction bases outside the gene matches: 6. For the CDR3, the DNA is TGTGCCAGCAGTGGGGGGACAGGTGGGCAGCCCCAGCATTTT. Protein product: CASSGGTGGQPQHF.

This chain links TRBV7-2 with TRBJ1-1, with D uncertain. From germline, CDR1 is SGHTA and CDR2 FQGNSA. The CDR3 extends over 13 amino acids. V was cut by 2 bases and J by 11 bases, with 15 bases left in between. CDR3 loop: CASSLTFRTTAFF. The CDR3 region has the DNA TGTGCCAGCAGCTTAACCTTTAGGACCACTGCTTTCTTT.

The sample holds one count of this clone. The V call is TRBV30, the J call TRBJ2-7, with TRBD2 matching over 14 bases. CDR1 GTSNPN and CDR2 SVGIG come from the germline V gene (reference sequence). The CDR3 is made up of 17 amino acids. V dropped 4 bases and J dropped 1; count of bases not matched to a gene: 9. CDR3 in DNA: TGTGCCTGGATCTCGCGGACTAGCGGGAGGAGATCCTACGAGCAGTACTTC. It codes for CAWISRTSGRRSYEQYF.

This chain connects TRBV5-5 to TRBJ2-7, with 7 bases matching TRBD2. The length of the CDR3 is 15 residues. Germline CDR1 and CDR2: SGHKS and YYEKEE (reference sequence). With V trimmed by 4 bases and J by 5 bases, 12 bases remained unmatched. In DNA form, the CDR3 reads TGTGCCAGCAGCCCGACAGCGGGAAAGGTAAACGAGCAGTACTTC. It translates to CASSPTAGKVNEQYF.

This chain uses TRBV25-1 with TRBJ2-2; TRBD1 or TRBD2 may be the D gene (5 bases each). The CDR3 length is 14 residues. V lost 6 bases and J lost 5, with 13 bases in between. Germline assignment: CDR1 MGHDK and CDR2 SYGVNS. Here the CDR3 reads CASSGRGPTGELFF. The CDR3 DNA reads TGTGCCAGCAGCGGAAGGGGACCAACCGGGGAGCTGTTTTTT.

V is TRBV5-1 and J is TRBJ2-4; 7 positions agree with TRBD2. V lost 7 bases to trimming and J lost 8 bases; unmatched junction nucleotides: 12. The CDR3 spans 14 residues. Germline V gene lookup returns CDR1 SGHRS and CDR2 YFSETQ. The CDR3 bases are TGCGCCAGCTCGGGCGGGGGAGCCATGGACATTCAGTACTTC. Protein: CASSGGGAMDIQYF. Combining the CDR3 with reference TRBV5-1 and TRBJ2-4 gives the whole variable domain KAGVTQTPRYLIKTRGQQVTLSCSPISGHRSVSWYQQTPGQGLQFLFEYFSETQRNKGNFPGRFSGRQFSNSRSEMNVSTLELGDSALYLCASSGGGAMDIQYFGAGTRLSVL.

This chain joins TRBV18 and TRBJ1-1, with a tentative D call TRBD1 (5 bases). The V gene's germline CDR1 is KGHSH and CDR2 LQKENI. CDR3 length: 14 residues. Trimming took 2 bases from V and 5 from J, leaving 12 bases between them. The CDR3 region is CASSPDQWTTEAFF. The CDR3 bases are TGTGCCAGCTCACCAGACCAATGGACAACTGAAGCTTTCTTT.